This T cell receptor beta chain was captured by sequencing in a study of blood T cells in healthy people across ages. The CDR3 length is 14 residues. V shed 6 bases and J 4 bases; nucleotides not matched to a gene: 6. The germline CDR1 and CDR2 sequences are MNHEY and SVGAGI. This clonotype was counted a few times. A second PCR, run for roughly 7 to 12 cycles, used a sample-barcoded 5' primer plus a J-beta primer mix. TCRdb fed the 5' RACE reads into MiXCR, producing one record per CDR3 protein. In the table there are 2 million or so distinct CDR3 sequences, 49% of which are singletons. This sequence was found in a middle-aged woman in good health. The chain joins TRBV6-5 to TRBJ1-1; 9 bases line up with TRBD1. Specimen: blood. The CDR3 is CASSRDRVTTEAFF. The DNA of the CDR3 is TGTGCCAGCAGCCGGGACAGGGTAACCACTGAAGCTTTCTTT.